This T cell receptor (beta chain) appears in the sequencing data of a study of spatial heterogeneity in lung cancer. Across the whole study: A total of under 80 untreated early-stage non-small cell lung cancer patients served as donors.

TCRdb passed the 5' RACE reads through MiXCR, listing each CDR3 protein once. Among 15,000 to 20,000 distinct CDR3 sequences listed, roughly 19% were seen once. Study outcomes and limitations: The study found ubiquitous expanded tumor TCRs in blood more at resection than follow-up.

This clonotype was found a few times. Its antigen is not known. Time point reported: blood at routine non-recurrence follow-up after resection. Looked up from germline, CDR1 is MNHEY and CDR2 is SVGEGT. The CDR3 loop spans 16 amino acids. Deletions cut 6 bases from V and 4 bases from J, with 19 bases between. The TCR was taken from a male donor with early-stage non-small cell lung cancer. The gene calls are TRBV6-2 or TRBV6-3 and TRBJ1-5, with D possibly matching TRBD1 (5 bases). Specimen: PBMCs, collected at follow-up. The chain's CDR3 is CASRTGDFPTNQPQHF. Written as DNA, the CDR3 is TGTGCCAGCAGGACGGGGGATTTCCCTACTAATCAGCCCCAGCATTTT.